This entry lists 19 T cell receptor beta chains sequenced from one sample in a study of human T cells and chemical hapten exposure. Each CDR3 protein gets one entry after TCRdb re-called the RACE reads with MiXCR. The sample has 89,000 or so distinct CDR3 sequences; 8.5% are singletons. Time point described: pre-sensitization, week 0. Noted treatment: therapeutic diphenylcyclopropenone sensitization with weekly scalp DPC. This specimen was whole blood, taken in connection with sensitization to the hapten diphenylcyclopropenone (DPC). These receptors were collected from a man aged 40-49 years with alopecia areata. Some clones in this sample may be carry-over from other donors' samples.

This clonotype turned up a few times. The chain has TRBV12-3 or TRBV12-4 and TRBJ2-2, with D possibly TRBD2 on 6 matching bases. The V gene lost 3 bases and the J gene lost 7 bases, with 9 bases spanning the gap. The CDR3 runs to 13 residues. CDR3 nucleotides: TGTGCCAGCAGTTTCCTAGCGCTCGGGGAGCTGTTTTTT. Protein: CASSFLALGELFF.

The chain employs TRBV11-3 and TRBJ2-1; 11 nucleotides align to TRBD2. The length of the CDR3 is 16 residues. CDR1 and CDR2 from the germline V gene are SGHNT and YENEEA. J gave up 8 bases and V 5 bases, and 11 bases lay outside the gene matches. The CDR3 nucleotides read TGTGCCAGCAGCCGAGGGACTAGCGGACACCAGGATGAGCAGTTCTTC. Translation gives CASSRGTSGHQDEQFF.

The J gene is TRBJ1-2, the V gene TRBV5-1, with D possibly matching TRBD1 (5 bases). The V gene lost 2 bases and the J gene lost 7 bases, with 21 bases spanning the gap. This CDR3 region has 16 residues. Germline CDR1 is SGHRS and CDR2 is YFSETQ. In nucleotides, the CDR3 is TGCGCCAGCAGCTTCGGCCAGGGTAAACTTGATGGTGGCTACACCTTC. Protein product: CASSFGQGKLDGGYTF.

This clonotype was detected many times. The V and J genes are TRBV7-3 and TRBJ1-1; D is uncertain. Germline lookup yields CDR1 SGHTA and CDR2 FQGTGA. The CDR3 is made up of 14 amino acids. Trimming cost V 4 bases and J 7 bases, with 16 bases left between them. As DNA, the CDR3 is TGTGCCAGCAGCTCGTACGGGCCTGAGGGTGAAGCTTTCTTT. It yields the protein CASSSYGPEGEAFF.

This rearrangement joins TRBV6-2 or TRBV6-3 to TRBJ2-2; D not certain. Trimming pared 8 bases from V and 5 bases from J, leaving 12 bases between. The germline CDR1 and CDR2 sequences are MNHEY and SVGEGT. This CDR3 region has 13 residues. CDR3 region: CASGKGSTGELFF. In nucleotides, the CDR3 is TGTGCCAGCGGAAAGGGATCTACCGGGGAGCTGTTTTTT.

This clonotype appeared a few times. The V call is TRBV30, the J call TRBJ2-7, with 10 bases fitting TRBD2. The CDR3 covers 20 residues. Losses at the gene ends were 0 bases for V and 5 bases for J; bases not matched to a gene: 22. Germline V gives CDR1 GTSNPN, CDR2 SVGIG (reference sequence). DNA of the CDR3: TGTGCCTGGAGTGTACCAAAAGTTTCAGCGGGAGGGCCCCTTATACACGAGCAGTACTTC. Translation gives CAWSVPKVSAGGPLIHEQYF.

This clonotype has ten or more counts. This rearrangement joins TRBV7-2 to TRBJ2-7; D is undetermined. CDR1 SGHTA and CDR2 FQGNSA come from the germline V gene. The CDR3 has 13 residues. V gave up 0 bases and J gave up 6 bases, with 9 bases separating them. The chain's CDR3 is CASSLALLLEQYF. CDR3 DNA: TGTGCCAGCAGCTTAGCCCTACTACTCGAGCAGTACTTC. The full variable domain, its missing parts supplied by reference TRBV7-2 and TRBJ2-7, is GAGVSQSPSNKVTEKGKDVELRCDPISGHTALYWYRQSLGQGLEFLIYFQGNSAPDKSGLPSDRFSAERTGGSVSTLTIQRTQQEDSAVYLCASSLALLLEQYFGPGTRLTVT.

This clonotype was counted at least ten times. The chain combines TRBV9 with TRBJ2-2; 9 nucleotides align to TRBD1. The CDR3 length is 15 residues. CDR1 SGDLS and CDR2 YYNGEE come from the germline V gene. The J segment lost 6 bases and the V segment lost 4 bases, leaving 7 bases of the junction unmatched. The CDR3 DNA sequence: TGTGCCAGCAGCTGGACAGGGGATGACCCCGGGGAGCTGTTTTTT. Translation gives CASSWTGDDPGELFF.

The CDR3 DNA sequence: TGTGCCAGCAGCTCGGGACTAGCGGGAGATACAGATACGCAGTATTTT. Its protein product is CASSSGLAGDTDTQYF. The chain has TRBV5-8 and TRBJ2-3; 14 nucleotides line up with TRBD2. With 3 bases clipped from V and 3 bases from J, the junction kept 3 bases outside the gene matches. This CDR3 comprises 16 residues. The germline CDR1 and CDR2 sequences are SGHTS and YDEGEE.

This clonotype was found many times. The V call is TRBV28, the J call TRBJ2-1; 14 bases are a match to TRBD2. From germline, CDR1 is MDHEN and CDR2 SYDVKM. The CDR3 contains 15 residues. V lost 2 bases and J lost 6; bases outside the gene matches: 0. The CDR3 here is CASSLGLAGGNEQFF. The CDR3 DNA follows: TGTGCCAGCAGTTTAGGACTAGCGGGAGGCAATGAGCAGTTCTTC.

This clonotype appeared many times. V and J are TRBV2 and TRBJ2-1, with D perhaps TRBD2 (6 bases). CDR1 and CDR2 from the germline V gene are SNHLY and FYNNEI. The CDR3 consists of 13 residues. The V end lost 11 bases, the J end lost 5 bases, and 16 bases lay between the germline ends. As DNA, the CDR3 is TGTGCCGGGCGGGCTAGCGCAGACAATGAGCAGTTCTTC. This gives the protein CAGRASADNEQFF.

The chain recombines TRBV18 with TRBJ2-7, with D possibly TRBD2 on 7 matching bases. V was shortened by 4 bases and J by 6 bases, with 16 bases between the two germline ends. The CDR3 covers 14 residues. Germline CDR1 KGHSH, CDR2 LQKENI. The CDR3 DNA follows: TGTGCCAGCTCACTAAAGCGGGACAATATCGAGCAGTACTTC. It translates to CASSLKRDNIEQYF.

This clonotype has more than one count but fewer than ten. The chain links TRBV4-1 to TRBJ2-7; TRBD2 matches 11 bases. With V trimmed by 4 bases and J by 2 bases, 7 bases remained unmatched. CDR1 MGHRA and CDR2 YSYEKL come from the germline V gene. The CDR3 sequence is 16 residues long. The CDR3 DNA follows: TGCGCCAGCAGCCTCCGACTAGCGGGACACCCCTACGAGCAGTACGTC. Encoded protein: CASSLRLAGHPYEQYV.

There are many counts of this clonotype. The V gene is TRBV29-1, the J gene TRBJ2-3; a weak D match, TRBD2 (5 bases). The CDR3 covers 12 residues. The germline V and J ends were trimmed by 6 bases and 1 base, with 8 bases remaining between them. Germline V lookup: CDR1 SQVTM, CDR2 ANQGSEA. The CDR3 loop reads CSVAGGTDTQYF. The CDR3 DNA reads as TGCAGCGTGGCCGGGGGCACAGATACGCAGTATTTT.

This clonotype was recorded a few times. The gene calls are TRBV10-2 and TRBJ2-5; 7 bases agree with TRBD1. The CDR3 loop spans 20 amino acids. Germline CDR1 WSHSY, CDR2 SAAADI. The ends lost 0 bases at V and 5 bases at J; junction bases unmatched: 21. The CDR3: CASSESRVPQPGQRLETQYF. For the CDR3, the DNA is TGCGCCAGCAGTGAGTCGAGGGTACCTCAACCGGGACAGAGGTTGGAGACCCAGTACTTC.

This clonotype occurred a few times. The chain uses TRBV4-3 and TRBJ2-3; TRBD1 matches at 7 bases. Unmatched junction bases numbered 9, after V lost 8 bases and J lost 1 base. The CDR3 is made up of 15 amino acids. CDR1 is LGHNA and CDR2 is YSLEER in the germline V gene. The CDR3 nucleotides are TGCGCCAGCCAGCATTTGGGACAGCGCACAGATACGCAGTATTTT. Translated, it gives CASQHLGQRTDTQYF.

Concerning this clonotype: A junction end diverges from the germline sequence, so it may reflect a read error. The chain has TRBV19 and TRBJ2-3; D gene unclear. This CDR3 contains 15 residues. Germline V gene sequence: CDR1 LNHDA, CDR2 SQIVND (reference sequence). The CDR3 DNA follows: TGTGCCAGTACGGAATCCGGAGCACTCACAAATACGCAGTATTTT. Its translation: CASTESGALTNTQYF.

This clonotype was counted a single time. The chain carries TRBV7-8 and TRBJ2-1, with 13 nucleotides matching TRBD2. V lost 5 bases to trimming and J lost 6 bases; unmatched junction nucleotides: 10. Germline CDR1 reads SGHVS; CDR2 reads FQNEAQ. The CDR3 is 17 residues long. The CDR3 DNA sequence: TGTGCCAGCAGCCCGGGGACTAGCGGGGCCCCAGGCAATGAGCAGTTCTTC. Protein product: CASSPGTSGAPGNEQFF.

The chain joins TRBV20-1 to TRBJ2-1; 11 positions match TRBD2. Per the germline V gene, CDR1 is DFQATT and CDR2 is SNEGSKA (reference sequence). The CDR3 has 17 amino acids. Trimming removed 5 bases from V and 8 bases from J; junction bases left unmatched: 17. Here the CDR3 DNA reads TGCAGTGCTCTCAGTTATAGCGGGAGGGCCGCGATTGATGAGCAGTTCTTC. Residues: CSALSYSGRAAIDEQFF.